What follows is one T cell receptor beta chain and its context. Its antigen is unknown. Healthy controls were blood donor buffy coats. This entry is derived from a study of STAT5B mutations in CD4+ large granular lymphocyte leukemia. This was a survey-level run. Using immunoSEQ multiplex PCR, the repertoire was profiled, and TCRdb retains in-frame clones only, with some absent. The sample yields about 26,000 clones, 65% to 90% seen once. Whole-study findings and limits: Patient CD4-sorted repertoires stayed more clonal than healthy ones after leukemic-clone removal. Higher CD4+ than CD8+ T-LGLL clonality might reflect small sample size.

The CDR3 totals 15 residues. Trimming cost V 4 bases and J 4 bases, with 15 bases left between them. Germline V CDR1 and CDR2: SGHRS, YFSETQ. The receptor's source is a human donor in good health. The chain carries TRBV5-1 and TRBJ1-5; possible D gene TRBD1, 5 bases. Sequenced material: CD4+ T cells from blood buffy coats. The DNA for the CDR3 is TGCGCCAGCAGCCCGGGTGGGGGGGAAAATCAGCCCCAGCATTTT. This gives the protein CASSPGGGENQPQHF. The variable domain in full, with the rest retrieved from reference TRBV5-1 and TRBJ1-5, is KAGVTQTPRYLIKTRGQQVTLSCSPISGHRSVSWYQQTPGQGLQFLFEYFSETQRNKGNFPGRFSGRQFSNSRSEMNVSTLELGDSALYLCASSPGGGENQPQHFGDGTRLSIL.